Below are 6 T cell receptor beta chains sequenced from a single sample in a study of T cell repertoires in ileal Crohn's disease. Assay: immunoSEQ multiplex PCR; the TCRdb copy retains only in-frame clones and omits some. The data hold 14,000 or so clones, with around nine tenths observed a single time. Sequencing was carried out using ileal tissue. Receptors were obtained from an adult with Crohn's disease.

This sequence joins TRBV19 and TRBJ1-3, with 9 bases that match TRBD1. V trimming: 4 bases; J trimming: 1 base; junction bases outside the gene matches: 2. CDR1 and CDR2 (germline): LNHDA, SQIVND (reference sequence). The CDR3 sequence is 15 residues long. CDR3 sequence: CASSRTGESGNTIYF. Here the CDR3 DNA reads TGTGCCAGTAGTAGGACAGGGGAGTCTGGAAACACCATATATTTT.

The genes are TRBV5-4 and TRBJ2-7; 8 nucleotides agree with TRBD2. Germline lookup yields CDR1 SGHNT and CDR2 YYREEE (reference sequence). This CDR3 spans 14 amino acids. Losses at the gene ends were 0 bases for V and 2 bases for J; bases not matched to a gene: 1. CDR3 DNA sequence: TGTGCCAGCAGCTTGGGCGGGGGGACCTACGAGCAGTACTTC. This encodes CASSLGGGTYEQYF.

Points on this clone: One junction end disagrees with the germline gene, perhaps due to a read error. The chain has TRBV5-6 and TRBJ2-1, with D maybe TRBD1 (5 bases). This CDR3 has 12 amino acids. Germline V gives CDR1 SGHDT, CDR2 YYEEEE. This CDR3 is CASSQKGRVSLF. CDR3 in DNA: TGTGCCAGCAGTCAAAAGGGCAGGGTGTCGCTCTTC.

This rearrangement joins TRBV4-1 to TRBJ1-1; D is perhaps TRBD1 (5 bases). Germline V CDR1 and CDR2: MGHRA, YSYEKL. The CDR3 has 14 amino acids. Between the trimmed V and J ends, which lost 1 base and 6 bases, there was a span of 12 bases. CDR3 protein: CASSQGGGIPEAFF. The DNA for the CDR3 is TGCGCCAGCAGCCAAGGGGGGGGGATACCTGAAGCTTTCTTT.

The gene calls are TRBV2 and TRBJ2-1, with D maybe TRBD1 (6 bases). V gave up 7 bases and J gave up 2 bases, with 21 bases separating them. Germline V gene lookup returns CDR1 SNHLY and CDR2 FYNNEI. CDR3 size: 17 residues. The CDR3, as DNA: TGTGCCAGCATGGGATCAGGGGTCGGGTCGACCTACAATGAGCAGTTCTTC. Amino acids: CASMGSGVGSTYNEQFF.

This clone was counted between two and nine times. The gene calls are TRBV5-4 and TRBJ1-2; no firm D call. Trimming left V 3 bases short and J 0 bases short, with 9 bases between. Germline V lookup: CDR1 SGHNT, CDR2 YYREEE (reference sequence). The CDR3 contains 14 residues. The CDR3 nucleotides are TGTGCCAGCAGCTCCTACGGAGCTAACTATGGCTACACCTTC. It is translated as CASSSYGANYGYTF.